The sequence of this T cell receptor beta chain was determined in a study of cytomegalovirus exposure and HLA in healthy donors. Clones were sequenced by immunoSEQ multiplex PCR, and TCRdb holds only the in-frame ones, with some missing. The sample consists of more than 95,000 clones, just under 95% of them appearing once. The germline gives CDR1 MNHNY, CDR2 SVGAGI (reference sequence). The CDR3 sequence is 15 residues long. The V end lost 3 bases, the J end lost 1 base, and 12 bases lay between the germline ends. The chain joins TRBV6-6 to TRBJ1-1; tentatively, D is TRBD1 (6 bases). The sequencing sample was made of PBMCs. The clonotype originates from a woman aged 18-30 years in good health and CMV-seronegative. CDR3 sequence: CASSYPQGTNTEAFF. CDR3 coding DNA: TGTGCCAGCAGTTATCCACAGGGAACGAACACTGAAGCTTTCTTT.